Below, 8 T cell receptor beta chains from the same sample are listed, as sequenced in a study of T cell responses to AZD1222 COVID-19 vaccine (dated by TCRdb to the early 2020s). Libraries were constructed by the immunoSEQ multiplex PCR assay. TCRdb retrieved this table from immuneACCESS and kept in-frame rearrangements only. Not all clones are present; in checked studies, unresolved V genes account for under half, and no reason is known for the remainder. This sample lists more than 95,000 clones; 75% to 90% were detected once. Approximately 18% of the sample goes to the ten largest clones. In the paper's terms, the time point label means: baseline before first vaccination. Material: peripheral blood, obtained on day 0 of AZD1222 vaccination. The receptors come from an adult in good health.

This clone was recorded only once. V usage is TRBV10-3 and J usage is TRBJ2-2, with D possibly matching TRBD1 (5 bases). The CDR3 is 16 residues long. Looked up from germline, CDR1 is ENHRY and CDR2 is SYGVKD. V was cut by 4 bases and J by 1 base, with 13 bases left in between. CDR3 loop: CAISGQGLGNTGELFF. CDR3 in DNA: TGTGCCATCAGTGGGCAGGGTCTGGGGAACACCGGGGAGCTGTTTTTT.

This clone appeared a single time. The rearrangement joins TRBV5-1 to TRBJ1-1; D is perhaps TRBD1 (5 bases). Germline V CDR1 and CDR2: SGHRS, YFSETQ. The ends were cut back, 1 base at V and 1 base at J, with 8 bases in the middle. The length of the CDR3 is 14 residues. This CDR3 reads CASSLLGPNTEAFF. CDR3 sequence (DNA): TGCGCCAGCAGCTTGCTGGGGCCGAACACTGAAGCTTTCTTT.

This chain joins TRBV12-5 and TRBJ2-2; the D gene is possibly TRBD2 (6 bases). V gave up 0 bases and J gave up 1 base, with 24 bases separating them. This CDR3 is built from 21 residues. Per germline, CDR1 LGHNT and CDR2 FRNRAP. The CDR3 bases are TGTGCTAGTGGTTTGGTATTATGGGGGGAGAGAACTGCGGAGAACACCGGGGAGCTGTTTTTT. Protein sequence: CASGLVLWGERTAENTGELFF.

The chain combines TRBV5-1 with TRBJ2-5, with 15 bases identical to TRBD2. Germline CDR1 reads SGHRS; CDR2 reads YFSETQ. This CDR3 contains 16 residues. J was trimmed by 5 bases and V by 4 bases; bases with no gene match: 6. The CDR3 is CASSLEGLAGGETQYF. The CDR3 DNA follows: TGCGCCAGCAGCCTTGAGGGACTAGCGGGGGGTGAGACCCAGTACTTC.

The chain combines TRBV7-3 with TRBJ2-7, with TRBD1 matching 9 bases. The CDR3 runs 19 residues. V lost 1 base to trimming and J lost 1 base; unmatched junction nucleotides: 14. Looked up from germline, CDR1 is SGHTA and CDR2 is FQGTGA. CDR3 sequence reads: CASSLNPTLDRGISYEQYF. The CDR3 DNA reads as TGTGCCAGCAGCTTAAACCCCACCCTGGACAGGGGAATATCCTACGAGCAGTACTTC. Full variable domain (missing parts from reference TRBV7-3 and TRBJ2-7): GAGVSQTPSNKVTEKGKYVELRCDPISGHTALYWYRQSLGQGPEFLIYFQGTGAADDSGLPNDRFFAVRPEGSVSTLKIQRTERGDSAVYLCASSLNPTLDRGISYEQYFGPGTRLTVT.

This chain connects TRBV5-5 to TRBJ1-5, with 10 bases lining up with TRBD1. The CDR3 length is 15 residues. Germline V gene data show CDR1 as SGHKS and CDR2 as YYEKEE (reference sequence). The J segment lost 4 bases and the V segment lost 3 bases, leaving 4 bases of the junction unmatched. The CDR3 spells CASSWGQGRNQPQHF. CDR3 nucleotides: TGTGCCAGCAGCTGGGGACAGGGGAGGAATCAGCCCCAGCATTTT.

As DNA, the CDR3 is TGTGCCAGCAGCACCCGACAGGGAGATGGCTACACCTTC. Translation gives CASSTRQGDGYTF. The V gene is TRBV7-8, the J gene TRBJ1-2, with 7 bases identical to TRBD1. This CDR3 contains 13 residues. V gave up 5 bases and J gave up 6 bases; unmatched junction bases: 6. CDR1 and CDR2 (germline): SGHVS, FQNEAQ.

The rearrangement uses TRBV9 and TRBJ1-1; D is uncertain. This CDR3 has 13 residues. Germline CDR1 reads SGDLS; CDR2 reads YYNGEE. V lost 3 bases and J lost 4, with 10 bases in between. The DNA for the CDR3 is TGTGCCAGCAGCGCGAACAGAGGCACTGAAGCTTTCTTT. This translates into CASSANRGTEAFF.